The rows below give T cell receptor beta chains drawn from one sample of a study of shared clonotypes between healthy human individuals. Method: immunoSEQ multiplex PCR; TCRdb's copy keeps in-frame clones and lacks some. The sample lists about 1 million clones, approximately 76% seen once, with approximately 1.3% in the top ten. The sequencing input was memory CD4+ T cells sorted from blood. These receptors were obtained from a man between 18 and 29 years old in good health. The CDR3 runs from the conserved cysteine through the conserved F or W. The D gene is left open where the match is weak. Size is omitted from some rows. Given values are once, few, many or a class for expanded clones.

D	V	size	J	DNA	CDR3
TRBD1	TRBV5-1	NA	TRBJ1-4	TGCGCCAGCAGCCCTACCGGGACAGGGAATGAAAAACTGTTTTTT	CASSPTGTGNEKLFF
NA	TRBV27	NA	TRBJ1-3	TGTGCCAGCAAGGGGACGGGTGGAAACACCATATATTTT	CASKGTGGNTIYF
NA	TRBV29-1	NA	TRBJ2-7	TGCAGCGTTGCGCCAGGGGGGAACGAGCAGTACTTC	CSVAPGGNEQYF
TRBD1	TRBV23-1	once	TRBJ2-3	TGCGCCAGCAGTCGGGACAGTGAAACAGATACGCAGTATTTT	CASSRDSETDTQYF
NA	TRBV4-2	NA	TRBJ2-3	TGTGCCAGCAGCCAAGCGGTGGAAACAGATACGCAGTATTTT	CASSQAVETDTQYF
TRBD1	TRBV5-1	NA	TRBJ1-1	TGCGCCAGCAGTTCGACAGGGGGAGACACTGAAGCTTTCTTT	CASSSTGGDTEAFF
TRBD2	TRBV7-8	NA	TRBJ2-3	TGTGCCAGCAGCCCAAAGATTCCCCATATAGCGGGAGTTTCCAATACGCAGTATTTT	CASSPKIPHIAGVSNTQYF
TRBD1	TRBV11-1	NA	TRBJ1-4	TGTGCCAGCAGCTCGGGGGACAGAAGAAATGAAAAACTGTTTTTT	CASSSGDRRNEKLFF
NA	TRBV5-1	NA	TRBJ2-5	TGCGCCAGCAGCCCGGTCCCCTCTCCCCAAGAGACCCAGTACTTC	CASSPVPSPQETQYF
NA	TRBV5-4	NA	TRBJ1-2	TGTGCCAGCAGCTTGTTCGGGCAGCAAGCTAACTATGGCTACACCTTC	CASSLFGQQANYGYTF
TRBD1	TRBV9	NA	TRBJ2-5	TGTGCCAGCAGCGCGGTATGGGACAGGGAAAAAGAGACCCAGTACTTC	CASSAVWDREKETQYF
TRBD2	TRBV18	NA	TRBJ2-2	TGTGCCAGCTCACCACAAGGGACTAGCGGCGGGGAGCTGTTTTTT	CASSPQGTSGGELFF
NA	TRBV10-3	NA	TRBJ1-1	TGTGCCATCAGGGTAGAGGAGAACACTGAAGCTTTCTTT	CAIRVEENTEAFF
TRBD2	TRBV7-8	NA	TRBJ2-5	TGTGCCAGCAGCTCATACCGCGGACTAGCGGAGTACCAAGAGACCCAGTACTTC	CASSSYRGLAEYQETQYF
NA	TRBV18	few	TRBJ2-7	TGTGCCAGCTCACCCCCGGGACTTACTTACGAGCAGTACTTC	CASSPPGLTYEQYF
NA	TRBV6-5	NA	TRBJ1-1	TGTGCCAGCAGTTACGACACGGCAGCTTTCTTT	CASSYDTAAFF
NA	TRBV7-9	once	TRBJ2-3	TGTGCCAGCAGCTTAGCGGGTAGCACAGATACGCAGTATTTT	CASSLAGSTDTQYF
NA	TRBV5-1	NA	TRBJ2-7	TGCGCCAGCAGTCAGGACGGGAGCTCCTACGAGCAGTACTTC	CASSQDGSSYEQYF
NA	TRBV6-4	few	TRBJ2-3	TGTGCCAGCAGTGAAGGGGGCACAGATACGCAGTATTTT	CASSEGGTDTQYF
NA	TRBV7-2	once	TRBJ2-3	TGTGCCAGCAGCTCGAGGGGGGGGGCCACAGATACGCAGTATTTT	CASSSRGGATDTQYF
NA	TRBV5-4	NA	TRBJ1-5	TGTGCCAGCAGCTTGGGAGAGCAGCCCCAGCATTTT	CASSLGEQPQHF
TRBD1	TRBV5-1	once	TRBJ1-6	TGCGCCAGCAGCTTGCGGGTCTCAGCAGGGGGCGGTCCACCCCTCCACTTT	CASSLRVSAGGGPPLHF
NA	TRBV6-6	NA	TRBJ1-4	TGTGCCAGCAGTTATGCCAGGGAGGGTGAAAAACTGTTTTTT	CASSYAREGEKLFF
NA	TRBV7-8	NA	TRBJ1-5	TGTGCCAGCAGCTTAGATGGGGGGAGAAGCAATCAGCCCCAGCATTTT	CASSLDGGRSNQPQHF
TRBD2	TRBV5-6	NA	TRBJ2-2	TGTGCCAGCAGCTTGGGGCCGGGACTAGCGCCCACCGGGGAGCTGTTTTTT	CASSLGPGLAPTGELFF
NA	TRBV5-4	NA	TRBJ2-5	TGTGCCAGCAGGCCGGGGGGCTCCCAAGAGACCCAGTACTTC	CASRPGGSQETQYF
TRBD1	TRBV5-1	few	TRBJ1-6	TGCGCCAGCAGCTTGATTTCGGGACAGACCGCTTTCGGGACCCTCCACTTT	CASSLISGQTAFGTLHF
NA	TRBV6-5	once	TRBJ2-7	TGTGCCAGCAGTTACTCGAGGGTAGCGTCCTACGAGCAGTACTTC	CASSYSRVASYEQYF
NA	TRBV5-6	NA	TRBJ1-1	TGTGCCTCTGGGAAAGATCCTATCTGGAACACTGAAGCTTTCTTT	CASGKDPIWNTEAFF